This T cell receptor (beta chain) originates from a study of breast tumors, draining lymph nodes, adjacent tissues. Samples came from axillary lymph nodes draining the breast cancer. There are 14 residues in the CDR3. Trimming shortened V by 6 bases and J by 1 base, and 13 bases separated the two germline ends. CDR1 and CDR2 (germline): DFQATT, SNEGSKA (reference sequence). This clonotype appeared many times. TCRdb analysed the multiplex PCR reads with MiXCR anew, one entry per CDR3 protein. Counted here are 190,000 or so distinct CDR3 sequences, around a third occurring once; the ten biggest clones make up 4% to 5.5%.

The chain employs TRBV20-1 and TRBJ1-5; unclear D gene. Sequencing input: axillary lymph node tissue. The clonotype comes from a female donor with breast cancer. Some clones in this sample may be carry-over from other donors' samples. In DNA, the CDR3 is TGCAGTGCCCCAAAGGGCAGAAGCAATCAGCCCCAGCATTTT. Its translation is CSAPKGRSNQPQHF.